The source of this TCR beta chain is a study of OX40 agonist ivuxolimab in advanced cancers. CDR3 length equals 15 residues. The germline gives CDR1 SGHRS, CDR2 YFSETQ. V trimming: 2 bases; J trimming: 7 bases; junction bases outside the gene matches: 6. Some clones are missing from TCRdb's copy, which holds only in-frame ones; the method was immunoSEQ multiplex PCR. The sample carries about 40,000 clones, about 88% recorded once. Sequencing was performed on CD4+ or CD8+ T cells sorted from blood, taken in a trial of the OX40 agonist ivuxolimab. The clonotype was recovered from an adult with an advanced solid tumor such as melanoma, head and neck, liver or kidney cancer. J is TRBJ1-4 and V is TRBV5-1, with 9 bases aligning to TRBD1. The CDR3 region is CASSFGTGRGEKLFF. The CDR3 DNA follows: TGCGCCAGCAGCTTCGGGACAGGGCGGGGTGAAAAACTGTTTTTT.